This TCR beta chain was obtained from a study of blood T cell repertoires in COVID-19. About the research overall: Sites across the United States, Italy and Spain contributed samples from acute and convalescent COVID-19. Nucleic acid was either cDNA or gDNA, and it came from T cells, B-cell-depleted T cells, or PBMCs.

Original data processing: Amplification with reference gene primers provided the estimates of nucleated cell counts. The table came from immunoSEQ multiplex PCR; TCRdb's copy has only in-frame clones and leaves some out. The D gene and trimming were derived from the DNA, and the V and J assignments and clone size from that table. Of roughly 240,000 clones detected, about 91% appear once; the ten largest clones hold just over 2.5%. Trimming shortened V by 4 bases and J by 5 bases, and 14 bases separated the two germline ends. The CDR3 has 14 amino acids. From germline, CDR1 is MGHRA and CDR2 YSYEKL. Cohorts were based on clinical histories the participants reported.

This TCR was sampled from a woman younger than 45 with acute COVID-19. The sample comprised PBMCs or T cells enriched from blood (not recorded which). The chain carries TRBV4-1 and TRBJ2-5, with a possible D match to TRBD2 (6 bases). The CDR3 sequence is CASSRVAVRETQYF. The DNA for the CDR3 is TGCGCCAGCAGCCGAGTAGCGGTCCGGGAGACCCAGTACTTC.